The 3 T cell receptor beta chains reported below all come from one sample, sequenced in a study of blood T cell repertoires in COVID-19. Data came from immunoSEQ multiplex PCR; TCRdb stores just in-frame clones and leaves some out. The sample has about 220,000 clones, approximately 78% seen once. Sequencing was done on a sample of peripheral blood. The receptors come from a woman aged 70-85 years with COVID-19, enrolled during active disease.

The chain employs TRBV19 and TRBJ2-5; TRBD1 matches 12 bases. CDR3 size: 14 residues. V trimming: 6 bases; J trimming: 4 bases; junction bases outside the gene matches: 3. Germline V gives CDR1 LNHDA, CDR2 SQIVND (reference sequence). The CDR3 region is CASRGQGARETQYF. CDR3 coding DNA: TGTGCCAGTAGGGGACAGGGGGCCAGAGAGACCCAGTACTTC.

This rearrangement joins TRBV4-3 to TRBJ1-1; TRBD1 matches 7 bases. The trim removed 2 bases at V and 1 base at J, leaving 4 bases unmatched. The CDR3 consists of 15 residues. Germline assignment: CDR1 LGHNA and CDR2 YSLEER. CDR3 amino acids: CASSQSRDRNTEAFF. In DNA form, the CDR3 reads TGCGCCAGCAGCCAATCCCGGGACAGGAACACTGAAGCTTTCTTT.

This chain links TRBV27 with TRBJ2-1, with D possibly TRBD2 on 6 matching bases. V lost 3 bases and J lost 2, with 11 bases in between. Germline V gives CDR1 MNHEY, CDR2 SMNVEV (reference sequence). CDR3 length: 15 residues. The DNA of the CDR3 is TGTGCCAGCAGTTTGGACCGGGAGCCCTACAATGAGCAGTTCTTC. Amino acid sequence: CASSLDREPYNEQFF.